These 29 T cell receptor beta chains were all obtained from the same sample, sequenced in a study of shared clonotypes between healthy human individuals. The protocol was immunoSEQ multiplex PCR, while the TCRdb copy is restricted to in-frame clones and leaves out a portion. The repertoire holds roughly 1 million clones, with roughly 70% as singletons. The source material was memory CD4+ T cells sorted from blood. Subset defined: CD45RA-negative fraction. These receptors all stem from a young man in good health.

This chain joins TRBV2 and TRBJ2-3; no definite D call. CDR1 SNHLY and CDR2 FYNNEI come from the germline V gene. This CDR3 is 15 amino acids long. V gave up 6 bases and J gave up 1 base, with 14 bases separating them. The CDR3 DNA reads as TGTGCCAGCAGACGCCTGGCGGTGGGCACAGATACGCAGTATTTT. This sequence encodes CASRRLAVGTDTQYF.

The count of this clone is one. This chain links TRBV10-3 with TRBJ2-6; D is possibly TRBD1 (6 bases). Germline V gene lookup returns CDR1 ENHRY and CDR2 SYGVKD. Trimming pared 6 bases from V and 2 bases from J, leaving 8 bases between. This CDR3 has 14 residues. The DNA for the CDR3 is TGTGCCATCAGAACAGGGACTGGGGCCAACGTCCTGACTTTC. This gives the protein CAIRTGTGANVLTF.

The rearrangement joins TRBV30 to TRBJ1-1, with D unresolved. In germline, CDR1 is GTSNPN, CDR2 SVGIG (reference sequence). The V and J ends lost 2 bases and 4 bases respectively, with 8 bases between them. This CDR3 contains 12 residues. This CDR3 is CAWSLAGTEAFF. As DNA, the CDR3 is TGTGCCTGGAGTTTGGCGGGCACTGAAGCTTTCTTT.

In this sample, this clone turned up once. The DNA for the CDR3 is TGTGCCAGTACCGAGTTGGGACGCAACGAGGGTAACTATGGCTACACCTTC. The encoded protein is CASTELGRNEGNYGYTF. The chain couples TRBV19 to TRBJ1-2; the D gene is possibly TRBD1 (5 bases). V was pared by 7 bases and J by 1 base, with 22 bases between. From germline, CDR1 is LNHDA and CDR2 SQIVND (reference sequence). The CDR3 spans 17 residues.

This chain links TRBV28 with TRBJ1-2, with 8 bases matching TRBD1. CDR3 length: 14 residues. After removal of 0 bases from V and 6 bases from J, the junction contained 3 bases not matched to a gene. Germline lookup yields CDR1 MDHEN and CDR2 SYDVKM. For the CDR3, the DNA is TGTGCCAGCAGTTTATGGCACAGGGGGGATGGCTACACCTTC. It yields the protein CASSLWHRGDGYTF.

This clone appeared a single time. The V and J genes are TRBV6-6 and TRBJ2-7; 10 positions agree with TRBD2. The CDR3 extends over 15 amino acids. V was clipped by 6 bases and J by 7 bases; unmatched bases: 12. Germline V gene lookup returns CDR1 MNHNY and CDR2 SVGAGI (reference sequence). As DNA, the CDR3 is TGTGCCAGCAGCCAAAACCTAGCGGGAGTCGGTGAGCAGTACTTC. Protein: CASSQNLAGVGEQYF.

CDR3 in amino acids: CASTGQGGYGYTF. The CDR3 coding sequence is TGTGCCTCGACGGGACAGGGAGGCTATGGCTACACCTTC. The J gene is TRBJ1-2, the V gene TRBV30, with 9 bases lining up with TRBD1. Trimming cost V 7 bases and J 4 bases; bases outside gene matches: 7. This CDR3 region has 13 residues. The V gene's germline CDR1 is GTSNPN and CDR2 SVGIG (reference sequence).

The chain has TRBV28 and TRBJ2-6, with TRBD1 as a possible D gene (6 bases). Germline V CDR1 and CDR2: MDHEN, SYDVKM. Between the trimmed V and J ends, which lost 4 bases and 1 base, there was a span of 20 bases. The CDR3 contains 19 residues. The CDR3 DNA is TGTGCCAGCAGTTCTTATATCTGGGCCACAGGGTCTGGGGCCAACGTCCTGACTTTC. It encodes CASSSYIWATGSGANVLTF.

To note about this clone: Other nucleotide sequences from this sample produce the same CDR3. This CDR3 is CASSLYYSYNEQFF. The CDR3 coding sequence is TGTGCCAGCAGTTTATATTACAGTTACAATGAGCAGTTCTTC. J is TRBJ2-1 and V is TRBV27; D is ambiguous. From germline, CDR1 is MNHEY and CDR2 SMNVEV (reference sequence). The V gene lost 1 base and the J gene lost 4 bases, with 8 bases spanning the gap. The CDR3 runs 14 residues.

The rearrangement links TRBV11-2 to TRBJ2-1; D might be TRBD2 (5 bases). V was shortened by 2 bases and J by 10 bases, with 12 bases between the two germline ends. The CDR3 loop spans 13 amino acids. Germline V lookup: CDR1 SGHAT, CDR2 FQNNGV. CDR3 amino acids: CASSLNTDSEQFF. The CDR3 DNA sequence: TGTGCCAGCAGCTTAAATACGGACTCCGAGCAGTTCTTC.

The V gene is TRBV7-2, the J gene TRBJ1-5; tentatively, D is TRBD1 (6 bases). The CDR3 totals 19 residues. With 5 bases removed from V and 0 bases from J, the gap between germline ends came to 23 bases. The germline gives CDR1 SGHTA, CDR2 FQGNSA. The CDR3 region has the DNA TGTGCCAGCAGCCTATCGACAGGTAGGGGCTCATATAGCAATCAGCCCCAGCATTTT. Residues: CASSLSTGRGSYSNQPQHF.

The table lists this clone with a count of one. The CDR3 coding sequence is TGTGCCAGCAGCCGGACAGGGGTTAATGAAAAACTGTTTTTT. It encodes CASSRTGVNEKLFF. V is TRBV5-4 and J is TRBJ1-4; 9 bases agree with TRBD1. The germline CDR1 and CDR2 sequences are SGHNT and YYREEE (reference sequence). V was clipped by 4 bases and J by 4 bases; unmatched bases: 2. The CDR3 runs 14 residues. Variable domain in full (rest from reference TRBV5-4 and TRBJ1-4): ETGVTQSPTHLIKTRGQQVTLRCSSQSGHNTVSWYQQALGQGPQFIFQYYREEENGRGNFPPRFSGLQFPNYSSELNVNALELDDSALYLCASSRTGVNEKLFFGSGTQLSVL.

This chain's CDR3 is CASSAGQKGEKLFF. The CDR3, as DNA: TGCGCCAGCAGCGCGGGACAGAAGGGGGAAAAACTGTTTTTT. This chain uses TRBV5-1 with TRBJ1-4; 7 bases agree with TRBD1. V lost 4 bases to trimming and J lost 8 bases; unmatched junction nucleotides: 8. This CDR3 is 14 amino acids long. Per germline, CDR1 SGHRS and CDR2 YFSETQ. Full variable domain (outside the CDR3, taken from reference TRBV5-1 and TRBJ1-4): KAGVTQTPRYLIKTRGQQVTLSCSPISGHRSVSWYQQTPGQGLQFLFEYFSETQRNKGNFPGRFSGRQFSNSRSEMNVSTLELGDSALYLCASSAGQKGEKLFFGSGTQLSVL.

The chain joins TRBV21-1 to TRBJ2-7; TRBD1, the table's D call, lacks a check against the DNA. TRBV21-1 is a documented pseudogene. The CDR3 totals 14 residues. CDR3 in amino acids: CASSTRDREYEQYF. The CDR3 DNA is TGTGCCAGCAGCACCCGTGACAGGGAGTACGAGCAGTACTTC.

Notes on this clone: This CDR3 is also generated by other DNA sequences in the sample. The rearrangement joins TRBV19 to TRBJ2-7; a possible D gene is TRBD1 (6 bases). Per the germline V gene, CDR1 is LNHDA and CDR2 is SQIVND (reference sequence). V was trimmed by 1 base and J by 0 bases, leaving 7 bases between them. The CDR3 has 14 residues. CDR3 sequence (DNA): TGTGCCAGTAGTATAGGAGGGGGCTCCTACGAGCAGTACTTC. Residues: CASSIGGGSYEQYF.

This sequence joins TRBV29-1 and TRBJ1-1; TRBD1 is a possible D gene (5 bases). Trimming removed 5 bases from V and 4 bases from J, with 14 bases in between. This CDR3 has 13 residues. Per the germline V gene, CDR1 is SQVTM and CDR2 is ANQGSEA. The CDR3 spells CSVNQGWGTEAFF. The CDR3 bases are TGCAGCGTTAACCAGGGATGGGGCACTGAAGCTTTCTTT. Together with reference TRBV29-1 and TRBJ1-1, the CDR3 gives the full variable domain: SAVISQKPSRDICQRGTSLTIQCQVDSQVTMMFWYRQQPGQSLTLIATANQGSEATYESGFVIDKFPISRPNLTFSTLTVSNMSPEDSSIYLCSVNQGWGTEAFFGQGTRLTVV.

The rearrangement links TRBV5-1 to TRBJ1-3; tentative D call: TRBD1 (5 bases). Trimming took 7 bases from V and 0 from J, leaving 14 bases between them. CDR3 length: 15 amino acids. Per germline, CDR1 SGHRS and CDR2 YFSETQ. CDR3 loop: CASSIGTGSGNTIYF. Here the CDR3 DNA reads TGCGCCAGCTCAATCGGGACGGGCTCTGGAAACACCATATATTTT.

V gene TRBV29-1 combines with J gene TRBJ2-7; D gene unclear. Trimming removed 4 bases at V and 0 bases at J, with 10 bases between. Looked up from germline, CDR1 is SQVTM and CDR2 is ANQGSEA. CDR3 length equals 13 residues. Here the CDR3 DNA reads TGCAGCGTTGCGGACGGTAGCTCCTACGAGCAGTACTTC. This translates into CSVADGSSYEQYF.

The chain uses TRBV6-6 and TRBJ1-5; D remains ambiguous. The CDR3 is 14 residues long. CDR1 and CDR2 from the germline V gene are MNHNY and SVGAGI (reference sequence). Trimming took off 6 bases at V and 9 bases at J, with 18 bases between the two ends. The CDR3 sequence: CASRVRLNSAPQHF. The DNA of the CDR3 is TGTGCCAGCAGGGTTAGATTAAACAGTGCGCCCCAGCATTTT.

The genes are TRBV7-9 and TRBJ1-1, with D possibly matching TRBD1 (5 bases). Trimming stripped 2 bases from V and 7 bases from J, with 14 bases between. This CDR3 has 14 amino acids. Germline V gene lookup returns CDR1 SEHNR and CDR2 FQNEAQ (reference sequence). Written as DNA, the CDR3 is TGTGCCAGCAGCTTAATGGGGACGGGAGATGAAGCTTTCTTT. Encoded protein: CASSLMGTGDEAFF. Combining the CDR3 with reference TRBV7-9 and TRBJ1-1 gives the whole variable domain DTGVSQNPRHKITKRGQNVTFRCDPISEHNRLYWYRQTLGQGPEFLTYFQNEAQLEKSRLLSDRFSAERPKGSFSTLEIQRTEQGDSAMYLCASSLMGTGDEAFFGQGTRLTVV.

The genes are TRBV7-9 and TRBJ2-6; no firm D call. Germline V CDR1 and CDR2: SEHNR, FQNEAQ (reference sequence). Trimming stripped 1 base from V and 6 bases from J, with 13 bases between. The CDR3 is 16 residues long. The CDR3 DNA sequence: TGTGCCAGCAGCTTAGTTACCGTCTCGGAGGCCAACGTCCTGACTTTC. Its protein is CASSLVTVSEANVLTF.

V gene TRBV30 combines with J gene TRBJ2-7, with 11 bases matching TRBD2. J was trimmed by 6 bases and V by 8 bases; bases with no gene match: 12. This CDR3 contains 14 residues. CDR1 and CDR2 (germline): GTSNPN, SVGIG (reference sequence). The CDR3 sequence is CALERTSGLSEQYF. Written as DNA, the CDR3 is TGTGCCCTTGAAAGGACTAGCGGGCTCTCCGAGCAGTACTTC.

This clone was detected once. The rearrangement uses TRBV5-5 and TRBJ1-2; D gene uncertain. Germline CDR1 SGHKS, CDR2 YYEKEE (reference sequence). The CDR3 length is 15 residues. The germline V and J ends were trimmed by 0 bases and 2 bases, with 11 bases remaining between them. CDR3 DNA: TGTGCCAGCAGCTTGGCCGTAGGACTGAACTATGGCTACACCTTC. It codes for CASSLAVGLNYGYTF.

This clone was recorded many times. The chain is built from TRBV6-1 and TRBJ1-4; D uncertain. Germline V gene data show CDR1 as MNHNS and CDR2 as SASEGT. The V end was cut by 2 bases, the J end by 10 bases, with 14 bases between. The CDR3 runs 14 residues. CDR3 region: CASSEQADLLKLFF. DNA for the CDR3: TGTGCCAGCAGTGAACAGGCGGACTTGTTAAAACTGTTTTTT.

The chain recombines TRBV14 with TRBJ1-2; 7 nucleotides match TRBD1. This CDR3 contains 15 residues. V lost 1 base to trimming and J lost 5 bases; unmatched junction nucleotides: 7. Germline V CDR1 and CDR2: SGHDN, FVKESK. This chain's CDR3 is CASSQVQGSIYGYTF. CDR3 nucleotides: TGTGCCAGCAGCCAAGTACAGGGGTCGATTTATGGCTACACCTTC.

The chain uses TRBV6-6 and TRBJ1-2; a weak D match, TRBD1 (6 bases). Germline CDR1 and CDR2: MNHNY and SVGAGI (reference sequence). This CDR3 is 15 amino acids long. V lost 6 bases, J lost 0 bases, and 14 bases lay in between. The CDR3, as DNA: TGTGCCAGCAGGAATTACAGGGATTCTAACTATGGCTACACCTTC. It is translated as CASRNYRDSNYGYTF.

About this clone: Other nucleotide sequences in the sample specify the same CDR3. The V gene is TRBV7-2, the J gene TRBJ2-5; 7 nucleotides align to TRBD2. This CDR3 is built from 14 residues. Germline values: CDR1 SGHTA, CDR2 FQGNSA. Trimming cost V 1 base and J 1 base; bases outside gene matches: 0. CDR3 sequence reads: CASSLGGGQETQYF. The DNA of the CDR3 is TGTGCCAGCAGCTTAGGGGGGGGCCAAGAGACCCAGTACTTC. Full variable domain (rest looked up from reference TRBV7-2 and TRBJ2-5): GAGVSQSPSNKVTEKGKDVELRCDPISGHTALYWYRQSLGQGLEFLIYFQGNSAPDKSGLPSDRFSAERTGGSVSTLTIQRTQQEDSAVYLCASSLGGGQETQYFGPGTRLLVL.

The CDR3 sequence: CASSRTGASSYNSPLHF. The CDR3 nucleotides read TGCGCCAGCAGCCGAACAGGGGCAAGCTCCTATAATTCACCCCTCCACTTT. The gene calls are TRBV4-1 and TRBJ1-6; 7 bases match TRBD1. V shed 4 bases and J 0 bases; nucleotides not matched to a gene: 6. CDR1 is MGHRA and CDR2 is YSYEKL in the germline V gene. There are 17 residues in the CDR3.

This chain joins TRBV6-6 and TRBJ1-6; 8 positions agree with TRBD1. The CDR3 covers 16 residues. Germline CDR1 and CDR2: MNHNY and SVGAGI (reference sequence). V gave up 5 bases and J gave up 7 bases; unmatched junction bases: 10. The CDR3 reads CASSTRPGQVNSPLHF. DNA of the CDR3: TGTGCCAGCAGTACCCGCCCGGGACAGGTCAATTCACCCCTCCACTTT.